A single sample is the source of the 21 T cell receptor beta chains below, sequenced in a study of T cell responses to AZD1222 COVID-19 vaccine. Data came from immunoSEQ multiplex PCR; TCRdb stores just in-frame clones and leaves some out. The profile shows over 110,000 clones, 85% to 90% of them singletons. This specimen was peripheral blood, taken 28 days after the second AZD1222 dose. Every receptor here comes from an adult who received the AZD1222 COVID-19 vaccine.

This chain uses TRBV19 with TRBJ2-7; D uncertain. Per germline, CDR1 LNHDA and CDR2 SQIVND (reference sequence). This CDR3 is 13 amino acids long. Trimming pared 4 bases from V and 4 bases from J, leaving 11 bases between. DNA for the CDR3: TGTGCCAGTAGTACGGACGGTGCTTACGAGCAGTACTTC. Protein sequence: CASSTDGAYEQYF.

This sequence joins TRBV30 and TRBJ1-6; D ambiguous. Deletions cut 3 bases from V and 14 bases from J, with 8 bases between. This CDR3 has 10 amino acids. Germline values: CDR1 GTSNPN, CDR2 SVGIG (reference sequence). The CDR3 reads CAWSEGTLHF. CDR3 bases: TGTGCCTGGAGCGAGGGTACCCTCCACTTT. The full variable domain, completed using reference TRBV30 and TRBJ1-6, is SQTIHQWPATLVQPVGSPLSLECTVEGTSNPNLYWYRQAAGRGLQLLFYSVGIGQISSEVPQNLSASRPQDRQFILSSKKLLLSDSGFYLCAWSEGTLHFGNGTRLTVT.

In this sample, this clone turned up once. The CDR3 sequence is CASRSRDRGSSGTGELFF. DNA of the CDR3: TGTGCCAGTAGGTCCCGGGACAGGGGGTCCTCGGGCACCGGGGAGCTGTTTTTT. The chain joins TRBV19 to TRBJ2-2, with 11 bases that match TRBD1. V gave up 6 bases and J gave up 4 bases; unmatched junction bases: 13. Germline assignment: CDR1 LNHDA and CDR2 SQIVND (reference sequence). The CDR3 is 18 residues long.

This chain uses TRBV15 with TRBJ2-1; 11 bases align to TRBD2. Germline assignment: CDR1 LNHNV and CDR2 YYDKDF (reference sequence). The V and J ends lost 0 bases and 3 bases, in that order; junction bases with no gene match: 1. The CDR3 spans 16 residues. CDR3 DNA: TGTGCCACCAGCAGAGACGGGACTAGCGGCTACAATGAGCAGTTCTTC. Protein sequence: CATSRDGTSGYNEQFF.

The V and J genes are TRBV10-3 and TRBJ1-6, with 9 bases that match TRBD1. Germline values: CDR1 ENHRY, CDR2 SYGVKD. Losses at the gene ends were 4 bases for V and 4 bases for J; bases not matched to a gene: 2. The CDR3 contains 15 residues. The CDR3 sequence: CAISVGTGYNSPLHF. Here the CDR3 DNA reads TGTGCCATCAGTGTTGGGACAGGGTATAATTCACCCCTCCACTTT.

This clone was detected once. The chain carries TRBV7-3 and TRBJ2-2; no reliable D call. Germline CDR1 and CDR2: SGHTA and FQGTGA. This CDR3 is 16 amino acids long. The ends were cut back, 4 bases at V and 0 bases at J, with 12 bases in the middle. Here the CDR3 DNA reads TGTGCCAGCAGCTCTAAGGGCCTCGCGAACACCGGGGAGCTGTTTTTT. Its translation: CASSSKGLANTGELFF.

This chain links TRBV29-1 with TRBJ2-1; D is unclear. The V end was cut by 2 bases, the J end by 7 bases, with 12 bases between. Germline V CDR1 and CDR2: SQVTM, ANQGSEA. The CDR3 is 13 residues long. CDR3: CSVETPPANEQFF. The DNA of the CDR3 is TGCAGCGTTGAAACTCCGCCAGCTAATGAGCAGTTCTTC.

The chain carries TRBV14 and TRBJ2-7; D is ambiguous. The CDR3 runs 12 residues. Germline CDR1 SGHDN, CDR2 FVKESK. V lost 1 base to trimming and J lost 2 bases, with 3 bases between them. CDR3 DNA: TGTGCCAGCAGCCAAGTTACCTACGAGCAGTACTTC. The encoded protein is CASSQVTYEQYF.

The gene calls are TRBV2 and TRBJ1-4, with no clear D. Deletions cut 5 bases from V and 2 bases from J, with 6 bases between. The CDR3 is made up of 13 amino acids. Germline-derived CDR1 and CDR2 are SNHLY and FYNNEI. CDR3 amino acids: CASSQTTNEKLFF. Written as DNA, the CDR3 is TGTGCCAGCAGTCAGACGACTAATGAAAAACTGTTTTTT.

The table lists this clone with a count of one. This CDR3 is CASSFSNTYEQYF. CDR3 DNA sequence: TGTGCCAGCAGTTTTAGCAATACCTACGAGCAGTACTTC. This chain joins TRBV28 and TRBJ2-7; D is uncertain. Per germline, CDR1 MDHEN and CDR2 SYDVKM. This CDR3 is built from 13 residues. Trimming took off 3 bases at V and 2 bases at J, with 8 bases between the two ends.

This chain uses TRBV27 with TRBJ2-1, with 8 bases that match TRBD1. The V segment lost 6 bases and the J segment 6 bases; nucleotides outside the gene matches: 10. The CDR3 extends over 15 amino acids. Germline V gene sequence: CDR1 MNHEY, CDR2 SMNVEV (reference sequence). CDR3 DNA sequence: TGTGCCAGCAGGCCGGCGGACAGGGTATTCAATGAGCAGTTCTTC. Translated: CASRPADRVFNEQFF.

The genes are TRBV9 and TRBJ2-3; the D is unclear. V lost 0 bases to trimming and J lost 10 bases, with 12 bases between them. This CDR3 has 13 residues. In germline, CDR1 is SGDLS, CDR2 YYNGEE. CDR3 sequence reads: CASSVATGSAQYF. The CDR3, as DNA: TGTGCCAGCAGCGTAGCTACCGGCAGCGCGCAGTATTTT.

This chain connects TRBV28 to TRBJ1-5; no clear D. The CDR3 extends over 17 amino acids. The V and J ends lost 7 bases and 6 bases respectively, with 25 bases between them. Germline loops: CDR1 MDHEN, CDR2 SYDVKM. The CDR3 sequence is CASNGPRLESSSQPQHF. The CDR3 bases are TGTGCCAGCAACGGTCCGAGACTCGAGAGTTCGAGTCAGCCCCAGCATTTT.

J is TRBJ2-3 and V is TRBV6-4, with 10 nucleotides matching TRBD2. The CDR3 spans 16 residues. With 4 bases clipped from V and 4 bases from J, the junction kept 8 bases outside the gene matches. Germline V CDR1 and CDR2: MRHNA, SNTAGT. The CDR3 sequence is CASSVLAGGVADTQYF. For the CDR3, the DNA is TGTGCCAGCAGTGTTTTAGCGGGAGGTGTGGCAGATACGCAGTATTTT.

CDR3 protein: CASTRLAGGYEQYF. The CDR3, as DNA: TGTGCCAGCACTAGACTAGCGGGGGGCTACGAGCAGTACTTC. The chain employs TRBV2 and TRBJ2-7; 13 positions agree with TRBD2. The CDR3 length is 14 residues. Per the germline V gene, CDR1 is SNHLY and CDR2 is FYNNEI. Trimming took 7 bases from V and 3 from J; bases not matched to a gene: 3.

V gene TRBV5-4 combines with J gene TRBJ2-5, with TRBD2 matching 7 bases. In germline, CDR1 is SGHNT, CDR2 YYREEE (reference sequence). After removal of 3 bases from V and 4 bases from J, the junction contained 12 bases not matched to a gene. CDR3 size: 16 residues. The CDR3 protein is CASSSPTGRGIETQYF. CDR3 sequence (DNA): TGTGCCAGCAGCTCGCCGACGGGGCGGGGGATAGAGACCCAGTACTTC.

The rearrangement joins TRBV28 to TRBJ1-1; the D gene is possibly TRBD1 (5 bases). Trimming left V 6 bases short and J 1 base short, with 12 bases between. Germline values: CDR1 MDHEN, CDR2 SYDVKM. CDR3 length equals 14 residues. For the CDR3, the DNA is TGTGCCAGCAGAAGCCCGGGGGGGAACACTGAAGCTTTCTTT. Protein: CASRSPGGNTEAFF.

The chain has TRBV7-9 and TRBJ1-2; D is uncertain. Germline V gene data show CDR1 as SEHNR and CDR2 as FQNEAQ (reference sequence). The CDR3 sequence is 13 residues long. Trimming cost V 4 bases and J 5 bases, with 11 bases left between them. Written as DNA, the CDR3 is TGTGCCAGCAGCTCAGACATCGGGTATGGCTACACCTTC. Translating gives CASSSDIGYGYTF.

This chain links TRBV5-1 with TRBJ2-2, with unresolved D. CDR3 length equals 15 residues. CDR1 is SGHRS, CDR2 YFSETQ, per germline. V lost 3 bases, J lost 0 bases, and 9 bases lay in between. The CDR3 sequence: CASSYSTSNTGELFF. The CDR3 nucleotides are TGCGCCAGCAGCTACAGTACTTCGAACACCGGGGAGCTGTTTTTT.

The V and J genes are TRBV7-9 and TRBJ2-2; 8 bases agree with TRBD1. The V segment lost 2 bases and the J segment 6 bases; nucleotides outside the gene matches: 14. CDR1 is SEHNR and CDR2 is FQNEAQ in the germline V gene (reference sequence). The CDR3 is made up of 18 amino acids. The CDR3 is CASSLPSHSDRVSGELFF. In DNA, the CDR3 is TGTGCCAGCAGCTTACCGTCCCATTCGGACAGGGTGTCCGGGGAGCTGTTTTTT.

V usage is TRBV29-1 and J usage is TRBJ2-7; D is undetermined. The CDR3 extends over 13 amino acids. The V and J ends lost 2 bases and 0 bases respectively, with 8 bases between them. Per the germline V gene, CDR1 is SQVTM and CDR2 is ANQGSEA. This chain's CDR3 is CSVELGSSYEQYF. The CDR3 nucleotides are TGCAGCGTTGAATTAGGTAGCTCCTACGAGCAGTACTTC.